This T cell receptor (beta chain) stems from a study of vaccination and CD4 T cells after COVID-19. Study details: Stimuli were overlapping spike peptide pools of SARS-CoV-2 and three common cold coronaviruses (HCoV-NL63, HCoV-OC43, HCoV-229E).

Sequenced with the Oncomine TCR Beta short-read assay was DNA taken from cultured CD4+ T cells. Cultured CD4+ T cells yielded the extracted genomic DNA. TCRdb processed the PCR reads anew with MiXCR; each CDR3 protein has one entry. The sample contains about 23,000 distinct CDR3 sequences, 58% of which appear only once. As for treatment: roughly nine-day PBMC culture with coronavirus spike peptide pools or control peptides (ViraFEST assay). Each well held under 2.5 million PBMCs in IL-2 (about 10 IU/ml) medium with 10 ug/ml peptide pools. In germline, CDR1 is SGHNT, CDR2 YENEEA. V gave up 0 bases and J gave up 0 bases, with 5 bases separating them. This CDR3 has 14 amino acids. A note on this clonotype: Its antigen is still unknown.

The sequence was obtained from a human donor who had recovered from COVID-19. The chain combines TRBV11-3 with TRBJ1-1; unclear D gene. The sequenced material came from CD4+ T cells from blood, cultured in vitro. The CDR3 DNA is TGTGCCAGCAGCTTAGAGGAGCTGAACACTGAAGCTTTCTTT. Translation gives CASSLEELNTEAFF.